This T cell receptor beta chain was profiled in a study of T cells in Graves' hyperthyroidism and ophthalmopathy. About this clonotype: The junction and the germline gene differ at one end; a read error may be behind it.

Using RNA transcripts as the source, TCR beta CDR3 regions were amplified. Carried out on the TCR CDR3, a first-round RT-PCR used the HTBI primer set. One entry per CDR3 protein, called by TCRdb with MiXCR from the multiplex PCR reads. The data hold 94,000 or so distinct CDR3 sequences, with over 50% observed a single time. This CDR3 has 14 amino acids. CDR1 and CDR2 from the germline V gene are SGHVT and SQSDAQ. This sequence was found in a woman between 40 and 55 years old with Graves' hyperthyroidism. The sample consisted of blood. V gene TRBV7-4 combines with J gene TRBJ2-5; TRBD1 agrees at 11 bases. In DNA form, the CDR3 reads TGTGCCAGCAGTTTAGGGACAGGGGGTAAGACCCAGTACTTC. Translation gives CASSLGTGGKTQYF.